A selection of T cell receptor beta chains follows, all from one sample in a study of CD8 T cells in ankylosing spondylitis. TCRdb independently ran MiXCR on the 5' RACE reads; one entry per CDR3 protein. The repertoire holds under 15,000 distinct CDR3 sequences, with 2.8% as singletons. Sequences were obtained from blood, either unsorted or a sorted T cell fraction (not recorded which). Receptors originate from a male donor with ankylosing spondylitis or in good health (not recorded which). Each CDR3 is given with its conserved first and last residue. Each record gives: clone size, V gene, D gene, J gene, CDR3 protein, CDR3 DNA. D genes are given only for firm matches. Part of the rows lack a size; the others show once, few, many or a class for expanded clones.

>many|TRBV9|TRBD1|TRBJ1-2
CASSAQGVYTF
TGTGCCAGCAGTGCCCAGGGGGTCTACACCTTC
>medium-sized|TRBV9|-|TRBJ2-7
CASSVEEPYEQYF
TGTGCCAGCAGCGTCGAGGAGCCCTACGAGCAGTACTTC
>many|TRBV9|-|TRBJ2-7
CASSNYEQYF
TGTGCCAGCAGCAACTACGAGCAGTACTTC
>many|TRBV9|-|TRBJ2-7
CASSVAGTSKEQYF
TGTGCCAGCAGCGTAGCTGGGACTTCCAAGGAGCAGTACTTC
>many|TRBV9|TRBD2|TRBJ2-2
CASSPLAGANTGELFF
TGTGCCAGCAGCCCCTTAGCGGGAGCGAACACCGGGGAGCTGTTTTTT
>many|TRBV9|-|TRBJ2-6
CASTSSGANVLTF
TGTGCCAGCACAAGCTCTGGGGCCAACGTCCTGACTTTC
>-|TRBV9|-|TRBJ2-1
CASSAHNEQFF
TGTGCCAGCAGCGCGCACAATGAGCAGTTCTTC
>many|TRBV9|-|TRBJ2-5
CASSVGPFGTQYF
TGTGCCAGCAGCGTAGGGCCTTTCGGGACCCAGTACTTC
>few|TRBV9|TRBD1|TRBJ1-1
CASSVLGTGLQNTEAFF
TGTGCCAGCAGCGTCCTCGGGACAGGGCTCCAGAACACTGAAGCTTTCTTT
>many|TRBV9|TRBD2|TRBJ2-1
CASSVETSGVRGNEQFF
TGTGCCAGCAGCGTAGAGACTAGCGGGGTCCGGGGGAATGAGCAGTTCTTC
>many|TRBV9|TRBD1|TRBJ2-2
CASSFTPTGGKAGELFF
TGTGCCAGCAGCTTCACGCCGACAGGGGGCAAGGCCGGGGAGCTGTTTTTT
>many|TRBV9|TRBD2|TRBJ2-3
CASSVGRTSREDTQYF
TGTGCCAGCAGCGTAGGGCGGACTAGTAGAGAAGATACGCAGTATTTT
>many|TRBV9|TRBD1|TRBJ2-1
CASSPTGTGGNEQFF
TGTGCCAGCAGCCCCACCGGGACAGGGGGCAATGAGCAGTTCTTC
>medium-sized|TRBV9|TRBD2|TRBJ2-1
CASSATSGHNEQFF
TGTGCCAGCAGCGCAACTAGCGGCCACAATGAGCAGTTCTTC
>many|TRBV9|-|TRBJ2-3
CASSDSSGVEQYF
TGTGCCAGCAGCGACTCCTCGGGTGTGGAGCAGTATTTT
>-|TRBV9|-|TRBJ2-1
CASSVDPSRDEQFF
TGTGCCAGCAGCGTAGATCCTAGCCGCGATGAGCAGTTCTTC
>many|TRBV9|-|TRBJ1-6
CASSVEGPSPLHF
TGTGCCAGCAGCGTAGAGGGTCCGTCACCCCTCCACTTT
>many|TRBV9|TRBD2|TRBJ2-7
CASSPRGAGDSSYEQYF
TGTGCCAGCAGCCCCCGGGGAGCGGGGGACTCTTCCTACGAGCAGTACTTC
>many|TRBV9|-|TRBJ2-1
CASSVVGGGSSYNEQFF
TGTGCCAGCAGCGTAGTTGGGGGCGGTAGCTCCTACAATGAGCAGTTCTTC
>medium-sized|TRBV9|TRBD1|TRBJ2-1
CASSPGQGGSVLLFF
TGTGCCAGCAGCCCCGGACAGGGTGGGTCCGTCTTACTCTTCTTC
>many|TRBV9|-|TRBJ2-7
CASSVGISYEQYF
TGTGCCAGCAGCGTAGGCATCTCCTACGAGCAGTACTTC
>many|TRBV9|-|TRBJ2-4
CASSSAVQGIQYF
TGTGCCAGCAGCTCCGCGGTTCAGGGGATTCAGTACTTC
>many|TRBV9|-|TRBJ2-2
CASSVGVGNTGELFF
TGTGCCAGCAGCGTCGGTGTTGGGAACACCGGGGAGCTGTTTTTT
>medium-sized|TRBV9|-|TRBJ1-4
CASSMGTATNEKLFF
TGTGCCAGCAGCATGGGGACTGCAACTAATGAAAAACTGTTTTTT
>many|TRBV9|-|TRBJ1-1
CASSVDLSANTEAFF
TGTGCCAGCAGCGTAGACCTCTCTGCGAACACTGAAGCTTTCTTT
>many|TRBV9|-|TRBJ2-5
CASSVGAVQETQYF
TGTGCCAGCAGCGTAGGGGCAGTTCAAGAGACCCAGTACTTC
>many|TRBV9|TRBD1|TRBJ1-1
CASSVDRDMNTEAFF
TGTGCCAGCAGCGTCGACAGGGACATGAACACTGAAGCTTTCTTT
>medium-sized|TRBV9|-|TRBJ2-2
CASSVGLGDTGELFF
TGTGCCAGCAGCGTAGGACTAGGGGACACCGGGGAGCTGTTTTTT
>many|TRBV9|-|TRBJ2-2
CASSVVGLNTGELFF
TGTGCCAGCAGCGTAGTTGGCCTGAACACCGGGGAGCTGTTTTTT
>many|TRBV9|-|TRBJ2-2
CASSVVGTVANTGELFF
TGTGCCAGCAGCGTAGTTGGCACGGTTGCGAACACCGGGGAGCTGTTTTTT
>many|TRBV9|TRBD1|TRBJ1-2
CASSVLAYGQDYGYTF
TGTGCCAGCAGCGTCCTGGCCTACGGACAGGACTATGGCTACACCTTC
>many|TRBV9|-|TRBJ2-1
CASSAALGLQQFF
TGTGCCAGCAGCGCCGCTTTAGGCCTTCAGCAGTTCTTC
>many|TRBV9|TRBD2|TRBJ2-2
CASSPSGRNTGELFF
TGTGCCAGCAGCCCAAGCGGGAGGAACACCGGGGAGCTGTTTTTT
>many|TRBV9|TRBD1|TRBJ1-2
CASSASGTVNYGYTF
TGTGCCAGCAGCGCCTCTGGGACAGTTAACTATGGCTACACCTTC
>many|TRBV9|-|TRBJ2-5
CASSVVIGGQETQYF
TGTGCCAGCAGCGTAGTGATAGGGGGCCAAGAGACCCAGTACTTC
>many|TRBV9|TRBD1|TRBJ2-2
CASSPRTGTAGELFF
TGTGCCAGCAGCCCACGGACAGGGACGGCCGGGGAGCTGTTTTTT
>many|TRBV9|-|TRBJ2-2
CASSEHTGELFF
TGTGCCAGCAGCGAGCACACCGGGGAGCTGTTTTTT
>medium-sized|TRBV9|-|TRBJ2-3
CASSQRPTEDTQYF
TGTGCCAGCAGCCAGCGTCCTACCGAAGATACGCAGTATTTT
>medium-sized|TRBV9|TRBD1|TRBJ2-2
CASSEGQGANTGELFF
TGTGCCAGCAGCGAAGGACAGGGGGCGAACACCGGGGAGCTGTTTTTT
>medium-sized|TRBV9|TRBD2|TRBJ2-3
CASSVRLAGVKDTQYF
TGTGCCAGCAGCGTACGACTAGCGGGAGTAAAAGATACGCAGTATTTT
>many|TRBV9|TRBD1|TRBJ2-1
CASSSRLQRTGGYNEQFF
TGTGCCAGCAGCTCCCGCTTACAGAGGACAGGGGGGTACAATGAGCAGTTCTTC
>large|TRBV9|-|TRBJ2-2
CASSVGGNSNTGELFF
TGTGCCAGCAGCGTAGGTGGGAATTCTAACACCGGGGAGCTGTTTTTT
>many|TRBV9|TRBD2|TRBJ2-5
CASSVGLARETQYF
TGTGCCAGCAGTGTGGGACTAGCCCGTGAGACCCAGTACTTC
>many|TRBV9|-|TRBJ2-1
CASKPSTGIGNEQFF
TGTGCCAGCAAACCATCCACAGGGATCGGCAATGAGCAGTTCTTC
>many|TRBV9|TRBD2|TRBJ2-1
CASSQLGLANEQFF
TGTGCCAGCAGCCAACTTGGACTAGCGAATGAGCAGTTCTTC
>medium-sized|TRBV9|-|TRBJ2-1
CASSAKIGYEQFF
TGTGCCAGCAGCGCCAAGATCGGGTATGAGCAGTTCTTC
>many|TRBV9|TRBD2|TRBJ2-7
CASSVGTSSVYEQYF
TGTGCCAGCAGCGTAGGGACTAGTTCTGTCTACGAGCAGTACTTC
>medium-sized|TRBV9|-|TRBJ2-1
CASSVRGAGTPNEQFF
TGTGCCAGCAGCGTACGTGGGGCGGGTACCCCCAATGAGCAGTTCTTC
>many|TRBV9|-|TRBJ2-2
CASSVDPVTGELFF
TGTGCCAGCAGCGTAGATCCCGTCACCGGGGAGCTGTTTTTT
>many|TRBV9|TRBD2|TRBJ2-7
CASSVGTSEGTSGRGKSFSYEQYF
TGTGCCAGCAGCGTAGGAACCTCCGAAGGGACTAGCGGGAGGGGCAAATCCTTCTCCTACGAGCAGTACTTC
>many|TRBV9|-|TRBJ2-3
CASSGWAGDTQYF
TGTGCCAGCAGCGGGTGGGCGGGAGATACGCAGTATTTT
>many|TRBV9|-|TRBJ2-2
CASSVSQGGTGELFF
TGTGCCAGCAGCGTAAGCCAGGGAGGCACCGGGGAGCTGTTTTTT
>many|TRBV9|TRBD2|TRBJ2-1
CASSVGREGQGEQFF
TGTGCCAGCAGCGTAGGACGGGAGGGCCAGGGTGAGCAGTTCTTC
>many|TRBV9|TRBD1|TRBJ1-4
CASSPPSGTGVEKLFF
TGTGCCAGCAGCCCACCCTCGGGGACAGGGGTTGAAAAACTGTTTTTT
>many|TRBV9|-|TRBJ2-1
CASSVGGTGNEQFF
TGTGCCAGCAGCGTAGGAGGGACTGGCAATGAGCAGTTCTTC